This TCR beta chain was found in a study of blood T cell repertoires in COVID-19. At the level of the study: COVID-19 samples from acute and convalescent phases originated in the United States, Italy and Spain. The analysed material was cDNA or gDNA that came from T cells, B-cell-depleted T cells, or PBMCs.

Enrollment of patients from Seattle took place during active infection, with longitudinal follow-up. Germline values: CDR1 LNHDA, CDR2 SQIVND (reference sequence). The V segment lost 6 bases and the J segment 5 bases; nucleotides outside the gene matches: 4. There are 14 residues in the CDR3. Per the original methods: For nucleated cells, counts were estimated from reference gene primer amplification. The method was immunoSEQ multiplex PCR; TCRdb's version includes in-frame clones alone and lacks a portion of them. The DNA gave D and trimming, while V, J and clone size come from that table. The sample records about 260,000 clones, approximately 91% being singletons.

The specimen sequenced was peripheral blood. The source is a person aged 18-30 years with COVID-19, enrolled during active disease. The V call is TRBV19, the J call TRBJ1-4, with 9 bases fitting TRBD1. This chain's CDR3 is CASRPTGGNEKLFF. The CDR3 DNA sequence: TGTGCCAGTAGACCGACAGGGGGAAATGAAAAACTGTTTTTT.